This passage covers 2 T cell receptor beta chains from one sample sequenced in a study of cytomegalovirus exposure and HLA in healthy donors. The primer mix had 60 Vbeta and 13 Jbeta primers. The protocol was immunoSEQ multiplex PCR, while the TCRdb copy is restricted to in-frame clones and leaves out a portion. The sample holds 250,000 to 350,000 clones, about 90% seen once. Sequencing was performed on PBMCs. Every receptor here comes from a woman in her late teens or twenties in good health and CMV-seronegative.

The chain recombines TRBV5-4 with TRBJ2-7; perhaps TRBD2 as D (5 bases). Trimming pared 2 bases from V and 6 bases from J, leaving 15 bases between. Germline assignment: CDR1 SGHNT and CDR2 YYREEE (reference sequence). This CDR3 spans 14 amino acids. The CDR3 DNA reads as TGTGCCAGCAGCTTAATAGCGACTACCAGCGAGCAGTACTTC. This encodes CASSLIATTSEQYF. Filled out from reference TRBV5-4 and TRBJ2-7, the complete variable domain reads ETGVTQSPTHLIKTRGQQVTLRCSSQSGHNTVSWYQQALGQGPQFIFQYYREEENGRGNFPPRFSGLQFPNYSSELNVNALELDDSALYLCASSLIATTSEQYFGPGTRLTVT.

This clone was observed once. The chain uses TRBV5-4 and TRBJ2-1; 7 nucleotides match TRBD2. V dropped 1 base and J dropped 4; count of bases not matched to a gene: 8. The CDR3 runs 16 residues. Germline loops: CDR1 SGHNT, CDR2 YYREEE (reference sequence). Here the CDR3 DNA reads TGTGCCAGCAGCTTGATCGGGACTACGTTATACAATGAGCAGTTCTTC. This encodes CASSLIGTTLYNEQFF.